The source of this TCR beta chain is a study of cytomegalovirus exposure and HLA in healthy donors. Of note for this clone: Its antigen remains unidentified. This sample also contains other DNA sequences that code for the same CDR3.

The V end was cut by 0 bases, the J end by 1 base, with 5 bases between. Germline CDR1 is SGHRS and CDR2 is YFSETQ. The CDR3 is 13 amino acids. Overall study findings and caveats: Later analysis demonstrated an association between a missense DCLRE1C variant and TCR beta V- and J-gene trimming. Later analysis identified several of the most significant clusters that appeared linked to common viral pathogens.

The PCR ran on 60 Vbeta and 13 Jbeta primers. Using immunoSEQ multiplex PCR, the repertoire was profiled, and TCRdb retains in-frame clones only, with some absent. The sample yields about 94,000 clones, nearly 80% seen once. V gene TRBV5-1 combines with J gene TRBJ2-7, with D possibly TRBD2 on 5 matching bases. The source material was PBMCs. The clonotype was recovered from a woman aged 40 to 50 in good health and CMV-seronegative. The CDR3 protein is CASSLAGSYEQYF. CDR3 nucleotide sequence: TGCGCCAGCAGCTTGGCGGGGTCCTACGAGCAGTACTTC.